The source of this T cell receptor (beta chain) is a study of control samples from healthy donors and cancer patients. Assay used: immunoSEQ multiplex PCR; TCRdb lists only in-frame clones, some missing. The table lists over 150,000 clones, more than 80% of them singletons. Sequencing was carried out using blood. The clonotype was recovered from a man aged 25 to 40 in good health.

The DNA of the CDR3 is TGTGCCAGCAGTCCACTGGACAGGGTAGGGCAGCCCCAGCATTTT. Amino acids: CASSPLDRVGQPQHF. This chain connects TRBV28 to TRBJ1-5, with 8 positions matching TRBD1. Losses at the gene ends were 5 bases for V and 7 bases for J; bases not matched to a gene: 10. The V gene's germline CDR1 is MDHEN and CDR2 SYDVKM. The CDR3 is 15 residues long. Supplemented by reference TRBV28 and TRBJ1-5, the full variable domain reads DVKVTQSSRYLVKRTGEKVFLECVQDMDHENMFWYRQDPGLGLRLIYFSYDVKMKEKGDIPEGYSVSREKKERFSLILESASTNQTSMYLCASSPLDRVGQPQHFGDGTRLSIL.